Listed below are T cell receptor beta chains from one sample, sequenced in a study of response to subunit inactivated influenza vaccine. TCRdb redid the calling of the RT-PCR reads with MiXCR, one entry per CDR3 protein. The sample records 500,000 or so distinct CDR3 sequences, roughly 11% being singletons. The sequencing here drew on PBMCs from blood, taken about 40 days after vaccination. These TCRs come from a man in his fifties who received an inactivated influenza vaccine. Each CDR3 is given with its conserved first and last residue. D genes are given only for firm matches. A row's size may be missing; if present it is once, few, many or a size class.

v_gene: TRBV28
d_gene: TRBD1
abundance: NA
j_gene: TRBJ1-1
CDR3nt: TGTGCCAGCAAGTCAGGACAGGGGGCCGCAAAAGCTTTCTTT
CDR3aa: CASKSGQGAAKAFF

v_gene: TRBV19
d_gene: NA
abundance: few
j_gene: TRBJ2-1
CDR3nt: TGTGCCAGTAACCAGGGGAATGAGCAGTTCTTC
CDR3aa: CASNQGNEQFF

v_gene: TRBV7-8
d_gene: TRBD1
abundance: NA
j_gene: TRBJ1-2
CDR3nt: TGTGCCAGCGGTAGAGGGACAGGGGGTTATTCCGCCTATGGCTACACCTTC
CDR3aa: CASGRGTGGYSAYGYTF

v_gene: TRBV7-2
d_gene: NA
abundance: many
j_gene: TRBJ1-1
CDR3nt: TGTGCCAGCAGCTCCCCGGGCGGCCGGGGGTCGAGCACTGAAGCTTTCTTT
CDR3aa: CASSSPGGRGSSTEAFF

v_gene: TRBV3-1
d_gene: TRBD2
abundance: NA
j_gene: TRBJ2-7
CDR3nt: TGTGCCAGCAGCCGGAGGACGGGACTAGCGGGACGCGAGCAGTACTTC
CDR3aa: CASSRRTGLAGREQYF

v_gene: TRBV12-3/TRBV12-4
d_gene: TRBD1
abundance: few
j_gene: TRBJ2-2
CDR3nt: TGTGCCAGCAGTTTAAGGCAGGGGGCTCGCACCGGGGAGCTGTTTTTT
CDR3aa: CASSLRQGARTGELFF

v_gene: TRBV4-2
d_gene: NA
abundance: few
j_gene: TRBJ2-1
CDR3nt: TGTGCCAGCAGCCAAGATTTCGCCAATGAGCAGTTCTTC
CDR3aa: CASSQDFANEQFF

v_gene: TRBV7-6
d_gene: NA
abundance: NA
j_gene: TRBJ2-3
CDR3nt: TGTGCCAGCAGCTTAGGGCAGTTAAGCACAGATACGCAGTATTTT
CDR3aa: CASSLGQLSTDTQYF

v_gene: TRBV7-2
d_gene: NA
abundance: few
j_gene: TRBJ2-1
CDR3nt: TGTGCCAGCAGCCCGTACGACATCTCCTACAATGAGCAGTTCTTC
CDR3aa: CASSPYDISYNEQFF

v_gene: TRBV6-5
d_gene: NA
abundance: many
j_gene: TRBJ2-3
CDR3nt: TGTGCCAGCAGTAACCCTAGGACAGATACGCAGTATTTT
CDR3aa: CASSNPRTDTQYF

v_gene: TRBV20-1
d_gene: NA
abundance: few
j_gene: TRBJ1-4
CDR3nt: TGCAGTGCTAGGTCTGCAACTAATGAAAAACTGTTTTTT
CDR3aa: CSARSATNEKLFF

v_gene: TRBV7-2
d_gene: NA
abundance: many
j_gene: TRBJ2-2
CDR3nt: TGTGCCAGCAGCTTCAGAAGCACCGGGGAGCTGTTTTTT
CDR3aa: CASSFRSTGELFF

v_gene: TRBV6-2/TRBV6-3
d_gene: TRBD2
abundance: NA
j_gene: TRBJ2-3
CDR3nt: TGTGCCACCCGGGGGGTACTAGTGGATACGCAGTATTTT
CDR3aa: CATRGVLVDTQYF

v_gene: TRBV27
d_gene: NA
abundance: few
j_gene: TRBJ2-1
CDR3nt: TGTGCCAGCAGTACATCTTCGTGGGGGTCCTACAATGAGCAGTTCTTC
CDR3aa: CASSTSSWGSYNEQFF

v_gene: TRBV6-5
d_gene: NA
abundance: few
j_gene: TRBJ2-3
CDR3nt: TGTGCCAGCAGTTCGGGCCTGTTCACAGATACGCAGTATTTT
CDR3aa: CASSSGLFTDTQYF

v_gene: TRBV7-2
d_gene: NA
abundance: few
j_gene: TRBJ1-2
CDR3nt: TGTGCCAGCAGGTCAGGCGGCTACACCTTC
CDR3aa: CASRSGGYTF

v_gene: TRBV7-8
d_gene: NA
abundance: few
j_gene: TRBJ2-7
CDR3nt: TGTGCCAGCAGCTTATCGGTTTTTGGCTACGAGCAGTACTTC
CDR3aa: CASSLSVFGYEQYF

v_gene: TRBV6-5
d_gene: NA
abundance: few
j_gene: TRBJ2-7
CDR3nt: TGTGCCAGCAGTTCAGGGATAAGCTCCTACGAGCAGTACTTC
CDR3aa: CASSSGISSYEQYF

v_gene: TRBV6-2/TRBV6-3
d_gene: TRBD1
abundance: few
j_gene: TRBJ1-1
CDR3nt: TGTGCCAGCAGTTACCGGGACAGGGGTTTTACTGAAGCTTTCTTT
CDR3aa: CASSYRDRGFTEAFF

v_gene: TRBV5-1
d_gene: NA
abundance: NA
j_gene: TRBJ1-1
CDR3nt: TGCGCCAGCAGCTCGCTGGACCGATACCAACAAGCTTTCTTT
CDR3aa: CASSSLDRYQQAFF

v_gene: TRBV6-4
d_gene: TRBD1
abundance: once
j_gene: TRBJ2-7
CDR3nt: TGTGCCAGCAGCCACAGGGGGCTCGAGCAGTACTTC
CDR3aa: CASSHRGLEQYF

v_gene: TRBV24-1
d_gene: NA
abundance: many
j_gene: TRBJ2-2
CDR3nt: TGTGCCACCAGTGATACAAGACAGACCGGGGAGCTGTTTTTT
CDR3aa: CATSDTRQTGELFF

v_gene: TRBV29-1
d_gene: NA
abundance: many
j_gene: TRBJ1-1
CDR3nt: TGCAGCGTTTGGGTAGGAGGTTCCACTGAAGCTTTCTTT
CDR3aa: CSVWVGGSTEAFF

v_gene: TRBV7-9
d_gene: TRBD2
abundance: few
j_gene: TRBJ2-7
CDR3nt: TGTGCCAGCAGCTCTTGGGGGGGGTTCGAGCAGTACTTC
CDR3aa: CASSSWGGFEQYF

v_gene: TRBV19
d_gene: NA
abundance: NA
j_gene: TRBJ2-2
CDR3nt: TGTGCCAGTAGTATGATGAACACCGGGGAGCTGTTTTTT
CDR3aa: CASSMMNTGELFF

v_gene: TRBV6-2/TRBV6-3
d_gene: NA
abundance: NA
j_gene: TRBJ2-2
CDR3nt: TGTGCCAGCAGTTACGAGGTGGGGGATTCCGGGGAGCTGTTTTTT
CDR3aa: CASSYEVGDSGELFF

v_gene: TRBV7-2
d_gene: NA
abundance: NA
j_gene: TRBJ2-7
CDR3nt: TGTGCCAGCAGCCCACGAGCCACCCGTTACGAGCAGTACTTC
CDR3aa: CASSPRATRYEQYF

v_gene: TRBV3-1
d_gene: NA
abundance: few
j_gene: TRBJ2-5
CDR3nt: TGTGCCAGCAGCCAAGATGGGCTAGCCCCGGGAGAGACCCAGTACTTC
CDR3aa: CASSQDGLAPGETQYF

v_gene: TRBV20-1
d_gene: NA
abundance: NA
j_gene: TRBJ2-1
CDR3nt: TGCAGTGCTAGAGATCCATACGGGGCGCAAAACTACAATGAGCAGTTCTTC
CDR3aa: CSARDPYGAQNYNEQFF

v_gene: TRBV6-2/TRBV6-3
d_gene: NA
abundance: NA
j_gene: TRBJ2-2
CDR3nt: TGTGCCAGCAAAACCTACAACGCGAACACCGGGGAGCTGTTTTTT
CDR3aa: CASKTYNANTGELFF

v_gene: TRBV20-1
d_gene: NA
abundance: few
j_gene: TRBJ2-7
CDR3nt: TGCAGTGCTAGAGTTTTAGCGGAATTAGACGAGCAGTACTTC
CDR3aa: CSARVLAELDEQYF

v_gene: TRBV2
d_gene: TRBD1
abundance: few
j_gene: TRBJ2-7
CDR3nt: TGTGCCAGCAGTGAACGTACAGGGGACCACGAGCAGTACTTC
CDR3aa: CASSERTGDHEQYF

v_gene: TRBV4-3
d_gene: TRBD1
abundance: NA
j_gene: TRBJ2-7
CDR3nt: TGCGCCAGCAGCCAAGTGGACAGGGGCCGGCAGTACTTC
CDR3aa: CASSQVDRGRQYF

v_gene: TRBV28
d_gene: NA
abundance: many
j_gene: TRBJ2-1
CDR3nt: TGTGCCAGCTCTGAGACACCGAACAATGAGCAGTTCTTC
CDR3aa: CASSETPNNEQFF

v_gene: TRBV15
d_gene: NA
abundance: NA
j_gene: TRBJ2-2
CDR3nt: TGTGCCACCAAGGCTGGACAGAACACCGGGGAGCTGTTTTTT
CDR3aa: CATKAGQNTGELFF

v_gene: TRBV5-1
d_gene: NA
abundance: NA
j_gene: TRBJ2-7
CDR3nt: TGCGCCAGCAGCCCAGGACAGCCTCGAGTCCACGAGCAGTACTTC
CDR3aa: CASSPGQPRVHEQYF

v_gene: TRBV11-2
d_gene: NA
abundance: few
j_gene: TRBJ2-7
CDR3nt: TGTGCCAGCAGCTTAGTCCGGGGGCGATACTACGAGCAGTACTTC
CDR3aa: CASSLVRGRYYEQYF

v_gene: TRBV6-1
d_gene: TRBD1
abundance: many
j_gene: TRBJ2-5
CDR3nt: TGTGCCAGCAGGGATACCGGGACAGGGGCCCAGTACTTC
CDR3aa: CASRDTGTGAQYF

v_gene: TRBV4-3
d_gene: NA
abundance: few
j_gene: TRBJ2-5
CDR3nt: TGCGCCAGCAGCCAAGCCGCCGGGGCCCAAGAGACCCAGTACTTC
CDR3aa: CASSQAAGAQETQYF

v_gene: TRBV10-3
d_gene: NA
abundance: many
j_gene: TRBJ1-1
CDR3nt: TGTGCCATCACCGACGCGCCGCCGAACACTGAAGCTTTCTTT
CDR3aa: CAITDAPPNTEAFF

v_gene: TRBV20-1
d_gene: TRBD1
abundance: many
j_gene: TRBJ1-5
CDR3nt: TGCAGTGCTAGAAAAGGGACAGATCAGCCCCAGCATTTT
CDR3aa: CSARKGTDQPQHF

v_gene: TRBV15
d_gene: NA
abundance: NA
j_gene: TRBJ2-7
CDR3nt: TGTGCCACCAGCAGAGATCTTCCGAGGGGGGGCTCCTACGAGCAGTACTTC
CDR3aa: CATSRDLPRGGSYEQYF

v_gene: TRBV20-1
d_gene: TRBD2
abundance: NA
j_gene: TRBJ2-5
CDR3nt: TGCAGTGCTAGAGATCGGGAAGCGGGGGGGCGGGGGTACCAAGAGACCCAGTACTTC
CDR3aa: CSARDREAGGRGYQETQYF

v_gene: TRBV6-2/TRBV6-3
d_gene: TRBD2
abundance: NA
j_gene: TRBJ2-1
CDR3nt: TGTGCCAGCAGTTACTCGGGACTAGCGGGGGGGACATCCTACAATGAGCAGTTCTTC
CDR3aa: CASSYSGLAGGTSYNEQFF

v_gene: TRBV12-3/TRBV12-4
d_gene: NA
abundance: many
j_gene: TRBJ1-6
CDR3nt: TGTGCCAGCAGTTTTCAGGGTAGCTCACCCCTCCACTTT
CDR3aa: CASSFQGSSPLHF

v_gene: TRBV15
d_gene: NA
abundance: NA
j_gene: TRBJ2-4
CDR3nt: TGTGCCACCGAGGCACGGGGGAACCCTAAACTTCAGTACTTC
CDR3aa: CATEARGNPKLQYF

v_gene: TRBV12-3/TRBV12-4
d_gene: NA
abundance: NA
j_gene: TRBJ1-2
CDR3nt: TGTGCCAGCAGTTTAAATTCTGTCGGCTATGGCTACACCTTC
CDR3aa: CASSLNSVGYGYTF

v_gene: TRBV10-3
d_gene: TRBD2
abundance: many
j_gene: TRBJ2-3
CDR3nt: TGTGCCATCAGACTTGCGGGACTAGGGGATACGCAGTATTTT
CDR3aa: CAIRLAGLGDTQYF

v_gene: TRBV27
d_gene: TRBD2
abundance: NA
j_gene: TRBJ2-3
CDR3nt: TGTGCCAGCATTGCTAGCGGGAGATCAGATACGCAGTATTTT
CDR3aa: CASIASGRSDTQYF

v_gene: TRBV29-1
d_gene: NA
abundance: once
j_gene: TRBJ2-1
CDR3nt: TGCAGCGTTGAATCCGGGGGCTCCTACAATGAGCAGTTCTTC
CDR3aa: CSVESGGSYNEQFF

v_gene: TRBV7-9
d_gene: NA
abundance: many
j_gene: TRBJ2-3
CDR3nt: TGTGCCAGCAGCCCCCGGGGTCCCGATACGCAGTATTTT
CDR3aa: CASSPRGPDTQYF

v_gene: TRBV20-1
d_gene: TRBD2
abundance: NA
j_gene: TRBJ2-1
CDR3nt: TGCAGTGCGAAGGGACTAGCGGCCTACAATGAGCAGTTCTTC
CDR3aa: CSAKGLAAYNEQFF

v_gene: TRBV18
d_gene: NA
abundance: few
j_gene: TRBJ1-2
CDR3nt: TGTGCCAGCTCACCGATAGGAGGGTATGGCTACACCTTC
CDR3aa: CASSPIGGYGYTF

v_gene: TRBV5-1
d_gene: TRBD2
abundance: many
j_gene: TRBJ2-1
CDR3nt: TGCGCCAGCAGCTTGCGCGTCGGCGGGGGGTACAATGAGCAGTTCTTC
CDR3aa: CASSLRVGGGYNEQFF

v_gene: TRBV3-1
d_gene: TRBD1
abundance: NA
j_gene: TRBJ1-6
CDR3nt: TGTGCCAGCAGCCAAGTGCAGGGGGATTCACCCCTCCACTTT
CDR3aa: CASSQVQGDSPLHF

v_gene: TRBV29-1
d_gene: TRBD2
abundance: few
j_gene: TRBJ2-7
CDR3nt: TGCAGCGTTGAGGGAATAGCGGGAGGAAATAACTACGAGCAGTACTTC
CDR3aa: CSVEGIAGGNNYEQYF